The entry below describes one T cell receptor (beta chain). Its cognate antigen is unknown. One end of the junction does not line up with germline, which may come from a read error. TCRB libraries came from RNA via three nested multiplex PCR rounds. TCRB-specific cDNA synthesis used roughly 0.5 ug of total RNA. No unique molecular identifiers were described for these TCRB libraries. TCRdb processed the multiplex PCR reads anew with MiXCR; each CDR3 protein has one entry. The sample comprises about 11,000 distinct CDR3 sequences, about 72% of which are singletons, and approximately 36% rests with the top ten. CDR1 SGHNT and CDR2 YENEEA come from the germline V gene. There are 14 residues in the CDR3. This record belongs to a study of tumor-infiltrating lymphocytes in glioblastoma multiforme. Overall study findings and caveats: The TCR and somatic mutation analysis included just one glioblastoma patient. Unequal TCR RNA per T cell might skew measured clone sizes.

This chain joins TRBV11-3 and TRBJ2-1; unclear D gene. The receptor was derived from a male donor with glioblastoma. Sample: brain tumor tissue. The CDR3 reads CASSLTGAYNEQLF. The CDR3 region has the DNA TGTGCCAGCAGCTTAACTGGCGCCTACAATGAGCAGCTTTTC.